This T cell receptor (beta chain) was observed in a study of blood T cell repertoires in COVID-19. On the study more broadly: Samples came from the United States, Italy and Spain, spanning acute and convalescent COVID-19. The analysed material was cDNA or gDNA that came from T cells, B-cell-depleted T cells, or PBMCs.

This CDR3 contains 11 residues. The germline V gene has CDR1 SQVTM and CDR2 ANQGSEA. Clones were sequenced by immunoSEQ multiplex PCR, and TCRdb holds only the in-frame ones, with some missing. The data hold some 120,000 clones, with more than 75% observed a single time. V usage is TRBV29-1 and J usage is TRBJ1-2; 9 bases match TRBD1. Sequenced input: peripheral blood. This receptor was identified in a man aged 50 to 59 with acute or convalescent COVID-19. The CDR3 protein is CSVWDRDGYTF. DNA of the CDR3: TGCAGTGTCTGGGACAGGGATGGCTACACCTTC. The full variable domain, rest sourced from reference TRBV29-1 and TRBJ1-2, is SAVISQKPSRDICQRGTSLTIQCQVDSQVTMMFWYRQQPGQSLTLIATANQGSEATYESGFVIDKFPISRPNLTFSTLTVSNMSPEDSSIYLCSVWDRDGYTFGSGTRLTVV.